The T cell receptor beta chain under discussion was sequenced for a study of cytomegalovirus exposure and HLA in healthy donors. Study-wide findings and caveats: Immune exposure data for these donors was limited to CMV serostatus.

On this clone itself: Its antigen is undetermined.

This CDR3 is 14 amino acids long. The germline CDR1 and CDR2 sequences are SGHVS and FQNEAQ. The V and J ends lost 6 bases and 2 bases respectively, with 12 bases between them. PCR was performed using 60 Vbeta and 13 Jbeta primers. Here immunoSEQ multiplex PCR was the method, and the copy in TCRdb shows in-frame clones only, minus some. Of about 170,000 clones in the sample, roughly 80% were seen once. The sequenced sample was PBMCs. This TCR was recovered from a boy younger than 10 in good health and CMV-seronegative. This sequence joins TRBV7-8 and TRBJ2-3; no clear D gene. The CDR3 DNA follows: TGTGCCAGCAGATCGCGAAGCGTCACAGATACGCAGTATTTT. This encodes CASRSRSVTDTQYF.